This entry is about one TCR beta chain. The antigen is unknown. This CDR3 has 13 amino acids. V shed 2 bases and J shed 6 bases, with 8 bases lying between them. Germline CDR1 MGHRA, CDR2 YSYEKL. With 60 Vbeta and 13 Jbeta primers, the PCR was carried out. Only in-frame clones appear in the TCRdb table, and some are missing; sequencing was by immunoSEQ multiplex PCR. The sample has 150,000 to 250,000 clones. This sample stems from a study of cytomegalovirus exposure and HLA in healthy donors. Donors were nominally healthy when sampled, though unrecorded immune exposures were likely. Whole-study results and caveats: Sequencing likely produced, as an artifact, a cluster of highly shared sequence variants. Previous analysis showed most TCR beta V segments were productive about 87% or about 30% of the time. Among immune exposure information, only CMV serostatus was available.

This clonotype was sampled from a boy between 10 and 17 years old in good health and CMV-seronegative. Material for sequencing was PBMCs. This chain connects TRBV4-1 to TRBJ2-1; D ambiguous. For the CDR3, the DNA is TGCGCCAGCAGCCAACTGGGCCGCAATGAGCAGTTCTTC. Translating gives CASSQLGRNEQFF.